What follows describes a single T cell receptor beta chain. This sample was included in a study of CD8+ T cells in alopecia areata. PBMC-derived CD4+ and CD8+ T cells were sorted. Germline loops: CDR1 SGHTA, CDR2 FQGNSA. J gave up 4 bases and V 5 bases, and 6 bases lay outside the gene matches. This CDR3 has 15 residues. RNA was isolated and reverse transcribed to cDNA, the sequencing template. Data came from immunoSEQ multiplex PCR; TCRdb stores just in-frame clones and leaves some out. The table includes 140,000 to 150,000 clones, roughly 50% detected once. V and J are TRBV7-2 and TRBJ1-5, with TRBD1 matching 9 bases. Sequencing was performed on CD4+ T cells sorted from blood, taken at week 0. This receptor was identified in a human donor with alopecia areata. As DNA, the CDR3 is TGTGCCAGCAGCCTTGGGACAGGGAGTAATCAGCCCCAGCATTTT. Translation gives CASSLGTGSNQPQHF.